The 21 T cell receptor beta chains listed next were all sequenced from one sample in a study of cytomegalovirus exposure and HLA in healthy donors. Here immunoSEQ multiplex PCR was the method, and the copy in TCRdb shows in-frame clones only, minus some. This sample has 180,000 or so clones; approximately 86% occur once, and the top ten carry roughly 7%. Material for sequencing was PBMCs. The receptors stem from a man aged 25-45 years in good health and CMV-seropositive.

This clone was picked up a small number of times. The rearrangement uses TRBV9 and TRBJ2-4; possible D gene TRBD1, 7 bases. Germline V lookup: CDR1 SGDLS, CDR2 YYNGEE. V lost 3 bases, J lost 4 bases, and 14 bases lay in between. The CDR3 runs to 15 residues. CDR3 amino acids: CASSGGDSLKNIQYF. DNA for the CDR3: TGTGCCAGCAGCGGGGGGGACAGTCTAAAAAACATTCAGTACTTC. The variable domain in full, with the rest retrieved from reference TRBV9 and TRBJ2-4, is DSGVTQTPKHLITATGQRVTLRCSPRSGDLSVYWYQQSLDQGLQFLIQYYNGEERAKGNILERFSAQQFPDLHSELNLSSLELGDSALYFCASSGGDSLKNIQYFGAGTRLSVL.

The chain couples TRBV28 to TRBJ2-7; D not certain. Germline-derived CDR1 and CDR2 are MDHEN and SYDVKM. Trimming cost V 1 base and J 2 bases, with 3 bases left between them. There are 12 residues in the CDR3. Here the CDR3 DNA reads TGTGCCAGCAGTTTATTAACCTACGAGCAGTACTTC. This translates into CASSLLTYEQYF.

The chain is built from TRBV27 and TRBJ2-7; no reliable D call. This CDR3 has 11 residues. Per germline, CDR1 MNHEY and CDR2 SMNVEV (reference sequence). The V end lost 10 bases, the J end lost 3 bases, and 10 bases lay between the germline ends. The CDR3 loop is CATTKNYEQYF. The DNA for the CDR3 is TGTGCCACCACTAAAAACTACGAGCAGTACTTC.

The chain carries TRBV7-2 and TRBJ1-5; 7 nucleotides match TRBD1. CDR1 is SGHTA, CDR2 FQGNSA, per germline. V trimming: 5 bases; J trimming: 0 bases; junction bases outside the gene matches: 10. This CDR3 contains 17 residues. CDR3 loop: CASSARQGAYSNQPQHF. In nucleotides, the CDR3 is TGTGCCAGCAGCGCACGACAGGGAGCATATAGCAATCAGCCCCAGCATTTT.

A few counts support this clone. This chain connects TRBV10-3 to TRBJ2-7, with 7 bases matching TRBD2. Trimming took 2 bases from V and 5 from J; bases not matched to a gene: 15. Germline loops: CDR1 ENHRY, CDR2 SYGVKD. CDR3 length: 17 residues. CDR3 in amino acids: CAISERGRVPVGNEQYF. The CDR3 DNA sequence: TGTGCCATCAGTGAGAGAGGGAGGGTGCCCGTGGGGAACGAGCAGTACTTC.

The chain has TRBV9 and TRBJ2-1; TRBD1 might be the D (7 bases). The V end was cut by 3 bases, the J end by 3 bases, with 13 bases between. In germline, CDR1 is SGDLS, CDR2 YYNGEE. This CDR3 is built from 15 residues. The CDR3 region has the DNA TGTGCCAGCAGCGCCAGGGGGGCATACTACAATGAGCAGTTCTTC. It is translated as CASSARGAYYNEQFF.

This clone was detected only a few times. The DNA of the CDR3 is TGTGCCAGCAGCCCAAGTGGTGGGTACGATACGCAGTATTTT. Translated, it gives CASSPSGGYDTQYF. The rearrangement links TRBV7-8 to TRBJ2-3; D gene uncertain. CDR1 and CDR2 (germline): SGHVS, FQNEAQ. The CDR3 length is 14 residues. V lost 5 bases and J lost 6, with 15 bases in between.

The chain is built from TRBV29-1 and TRBJ2-6; 10 positions match TRBD1. Per the germline V gene, CDR1 is SQVTM and CDR2 is ANQGSEA. Germline trimming cut 3 bases from V and 0 bases from J; bases unmatched to any gene: 5. The CDR3 is 17 residues long. CDR3 coding DNA: TGCAGCGTTGATGGACAGGGGGACAGCTCTGGGGCCAACGTCCTGACTTTC. Translated, it gives CSVDGQGDSSGANVLTF.

The V gene is TRBV29-1, the J gene TRBJ2-1; 10 nucleotides line up with TRBD2. Germline-derived CDR1 and CDR2 are SQVTM and ANQGSEA. The CDR3 loop spans 12 amino acids. Unmatched junction bases numbered 5, after V lost 3 bases and J lost 12 bases. Written as DNA, the CDR3 is TGCAGCGTTGATCTTCCTAGCGGGAGGCAGTTCTTC. Translating gives CSVDLPSGRQFF.

V is TRBV19 and J is TRBJ1-5; TRBD1 agrees at 7 bases. Germline CDR1 and CDR2: LNHDA and SQIVND (reference sequence). This CDR3 region has 14 residues. V shed 8 bases, J shed 9 bases, and the junction held 13 bases outside the gene matches. The CDR3 DNA reads as TGTGCCAGTGGGTCGACAGGGATGGTGCGGCCCCAGCATTTT. It encodes CASGSTGMVRPQHF.

V and J are TRBV7-3 and TRBJ2-1, with no clear D. CDR3 size: 14 residues. Germline CDR1 SGHTA, CDR2 FQGTGA. The V gene lost 0 bases and the J gene lost 4 bases, with 7 bases spanning the gap. The DNA of the CDR3 is TGTGCCAGCAGCTTAACCCCTGGATACAATGAGCAGTTCTTC. Translating gives CASSLTPGYNEQFF.

The chain couples TRBV27 to TRBJ2-7; 7 bases map to TRBD1. This CDR3 spans 18 amino acids. With 4 bases clipped from V and 2 bases from J, the junction kept 17 bases outside the gene matches. Germline CDR1 is MNHEY and CDR2 is SMNVEV (reference sequence). CDR3 region: CASSSFVPFEQGAYEQYF. Here the CDR3 DNA reads TGTGCCAGCAGTTCCTTTGTTCCGTTCGAGCAGGGGGCCTACGAGCAGTACTTC.

The V gene is TRBV5-6, the J gene TRBJ1-6, with no clear D. Trimming removed 0 bases from V and 5 bases from J, with 15 bases in between. This CDR3 is 17 amino acids long. Germline V gene lookup returns CDR1 SGHDT and CDR2 YYEEEE. DNA of the CDR3: TGTGCCAGCAGCTTGGGGTCGGGGATAATGAATAATTCACCCCTCCACTTT. Translation: CASSLGSGIMNNSPLHF.

CDR3 sequence (DNA): TGTGCCAGCTCACCTCTGTCGCGGGAGGGGTCCAATGAGCAGTTCTTC. This sequence encodes CASSPLSREGSNEQFF. The V gene is TRBV18, the J gene TRBJ2-1; 9 bases map to TRBD2. The ends lost 3 bases at V and 6 bases at J; junction bases unmatched: 9. CDR3 length: 16 amino acids. In germline, CDR1 is KGHSH, CDR2 LQKENI.

This chain connects TRBV6-5 to TRBJ2-6; no reliable D call. Germline V lookup: CDR1 MNHEY, CDR2 SVGAGI. CDR3 length: 15 amino acids. V lost 6 bases to trimming and J lost 3 bases, with 12 bases between them. Here the CDR3 DNA reads TGTGCCAGCAGCAAGGATATTTTTGGGGCCAACGTCCTGACTTTC. This gives the protein CASSKDIFGANVLTF.

This clone was detected once. J is TRBJ1-5 and V is TRBV30; TRBD1 aligns across 9 bases. The trim removed 2 bases at V and 7 bases at J, leaving 6 bases unmatched. The CDR3 covers 14 residues. Per germline, CDR1 GTSNPN and CDR2 SVGIG (reference sequence). The DNA of the CDR3 is TGTGCCTGGAGTCTCGGACAGGGGAGGCAGCCCCAGCATTTT. As protein: CAWSLGQGRQPQHF.

The chain has TRBV9 and TRBJ2-7, with a tentative D call TRBD1 (5 bases). The CDR3 length is 13 residues. CDR1 is SGDLS, CDR2 YYNGEE, per germline. Trimming removed 2 bases from V and 4 bases from J, with 10 bases in between. CDR3 nucleotide sequence: TGTGCCAGCAGCGTTGCAGGGAAGTACGAGCAGTACTTC. Protein product: CASSVAGKYEQYF.

The rearrangement uses TRBV28 and TRBJ1-3; TRBD1 is a possible D gene (6 bases). Per germline, CDR1 MDHEN and CDR2 SYDVKM. This CDR3 has 17 amino acids. V gave up 7 bases and J gave up 0 bases, with 19 bases separating them. The CDR3 DNA reads TGTGCCAGCATCCAGGGTCAACAGGGATCCTCTGGAAACACCATATATTTT. It codes for CASIQGQQGSSGNTIYF. The variable domain in full, with the rest retrieved from reference TRBV28 and TRBJ1-3, is DVKVTQSSRYLVKRTGEKVFLECVQDMDHENMFWYRQDPGLGLRLIYFSYDVKMKEKGDIPEGYSVSREKKERFSLILESASTNQTSMYLCASIQGQQGSSGNTIYFGEGSWLTVV.

This clone has a single count. The chain couples TRBV15 to TRBJ1-2; 10 nucleotides align to TRBD1. Germline V CDR1 and CDR2: LNHNV, YYDKDF (reference sequence). V gave up 5 bases and J gave up 6 bases; unmatched junction bases: 15. This CDR3 spans 17 amino acids. CDR3 DNA: TGTGCCACCAGCCCCAACCCCCCGAGAGGACAGGGGGATGGCTACACCTTC. Protein sequence: CATSPNPPRGQGDGYTF.

The chain joins TRBV7-2 to TRBJ2-3; D is undetermined. The ends were cut back, 0 bases at V and 0 bases at J, with 4 bases in the middle. Germline V gene sequence: CDR1 SGHTA, CDR2 FQGNSA. CDR3 length: 14 amino acids. CDR3 coding DNA: TGTGCCAGCAGCTTAGCTCTGAGCACAGATACGCAGTATTTT. Translating it yields CASSLALSTDTQYF.

This clone was seen just once. The rearrangement uses TRBV4-1 and TRBJ2-1; tentatively, D is TRBD2 (6 bases). In germline, CDR1 is MGHRA, CDR2 YSYEKL. Trimming took 4 bases from V and 1 from J, leaving 14 bases between them. The CDR3 has 16 amino acids. CDR3 nucleotides: TGCGCCAGCAGCCCGACCGGGACTGCTTCCTACAATGAGCAGTTCTTC. This codes for CASSPTGTASYNEQFF.